This is a list of T cell receptor beta chains from one sample in a study of shared clonotypes between healthy human individuals. The repertoire was sequenced with immunoSEQ multiplex PCR; TCRdb's copy has only in-frame clones and lacks some. Counted here are approximately 2.5 million clones, 93% occurring once; the ten biggest clones make up about 0.34%. Sequencing input: naive CD4+ T cells from PBMCs. The receptor source for this set is a man in his late teens or twenties in good health. Some clones in this sample may be carry-over from other donors' samples. CDR3s include the opening cysteine and the closing phenylalanine or tryptophan. A D gene is named only where the DNA matches it firmly. Some rows mark clone size as missing; the rest say once, few, many or name a class of expanded clone.

CDR3 protein | CDR3 DNA | D gene | clone size | J gene | V gene
CASSLWRGEQYF | TGTGCCAGCAGCTTGTGGCGGGGCGAGCAGTACTTC | NA | NA | TRBJ2-7 | TRBV5-6
CASRRRGGQYNSNQPQHF | TGTGCCAGCAGACGTAGGGGGGGCCAATATAATAGCAATCAGCCCCAGCATTTT | NA | NA | TRBJ1-5 | TRBV27
CASSQEEGLTGNNEQFF | TGCGCCAGCAGCCAAGAGGAGGGTTTGACGGGAAACAATGAGCAGTTCTTC | NA | NA | TRBJ2-1 | TRBV4-1
CASSAGTGEAQETQYF | TGTGCCAGCAGCGCCGGGACAGGGGAGGCCCAAGAGACCCAGTACTTC | NA | NA | TRBJ2-5 | TRBV21-1
CASSTITGVGNTIYF | TGTGCCAGCAGCACCATTACCGGGGTTGGAAACACCATATATTTT | NA | NA | TRBJ1-3 | TRBV28
CASSSGTGGHQPQHF | TGTGCCAGCAGTTCTGGGACAGGGGGCCATCAGCCCCAGCATTTT | TRBD1 | NA | TRBJ1-5 | TRBV6-6
CASSLLTGVAGSSYEQYF | TGCGCCAGCAGCCTATTGACGGGTGTAGCGGGTAGTTCCTACGAGCAGTACTTC | TRBD2 | NA | TRBJ2-7 | TRBV5-1
CASSGTASYQPQHF | TGTGCCAGCAGTGGGACAGCGTCCTATCAACCCCAGCATTTT | NA | NA | TRBJ1-5 | TRBV2
CASSVGVGKPTDTQYF | TGTGCCAGCAGCGTAGGGGTGGGAAAGCCCACAGATACGCAGTATTTT | NA | NA | TRBJ2-3 | TRBV9
CASSWGPQSSYEQYF | TGTGCCAGCAGCTGGGGTCCCCAGAGCTCCTACGAGCAGTACTTC | NA | once | TRBJ2-7 | TRBV5-8
CASSWGTVGTDTQYF | TGTGCCAGCAGCTGGGGGACAGTAGGCACAGATACGCAGTATTTT | TRBD1 | NA | TRBJ2-3 | TRBV5-4
CASSLETTLWNEQFF | TGCGCCAGCAGCTTGGAAACCACCTTGTGGAATGAGCAGTTCTTC | NA | NA | TRBJ2-1 | TRBV5-1
CASSYPPSSTGELFF | TGTGCCAGCAGTTACCCTCCAAGCTCCACCGGGGAGCTGTTTTTT | NA | NA | TRBJ2-2 | TRBV6-6
CASSRQVPHEQYF | TGTGCCAGCAGCCGACAGGTACCCCACGAGCAGTACTTC | NA | NA | TRBJ2-7 | TRBV28
CATALGGTGGYEQHF | TGTGCCACCGCACTCGGTGGGACAGGGGGTTACGAGCAGCACTTC | TRBD1 | NA | TRBJ2-7 | TRBV15
CASSLGQVNEQFF | TGCGCCAGCAGCTTGGGACAGGTAAATGAGCAGTTCTTC | NA | NA | TRBJ2-1 | TRBV5-1
CASSLGDRERQPQHF | TGTGCCAGCAGCTTAGGGGACAGGGAGCGTCAGCCCCAGCATTTT | TRBD1 | NA | TRBJ1-5 | TRBV7-2
CASSHLVRDREAFF | TGTGCCAGCAGCCACCTTGTCCGGGACAGGGAAGCTTTCTTT | TRBD1 | NA | TRBJ1-1 | TRBV11-2
CASSYSFAGGPWRQFF | TGTGCCAGCAGTTATAGCTTTGCGGGAGGGCCTTGGCGGCAGTTCTTC | TRBD2 | NA | TRBJ2-1 | TRBV6-5
CSVWSSGRALSYEQYF | TGCAGCGTCTGGTCTAGCGGGAGGGCCCTCTCCTACGAGCAGTACTTC | TRBD2 | NA | TRBJ2-7 | TRBV29-1
CANGHHRPQGARLAEDTGELFF | TGTGCCAACGGCCATCATCGCCCACAGGGGGCGCGGCTAGCGGAAGACACCGGGGAGCTGTTTTTT | TRBD1 | NA | TRBJ2-2 | TRBV7-4
CAWSRADTDTQYF | TGTGCCTGGAGCCGAGCGGACACAGATACGCAGTATTTT | NA | NA | TRBJ2-3 | TRBV30
CSVRDRYTDTQYF | TGCAGCGTCCGGGACAGATACACAGATACGCAGTATTTT | TRBD1 | NA | TRBJ2-3 | TRBV29-1
CASSHVGYSNQPQHF | TGCGCCAGCAGCCACGTAGGTTATAGCAATCAGCCCCAGCATTTT | NA | NA | TRBJ1-5 | TRBV4-1
CATGGPETQYF | TGTGCCACCGGGGGCCCAGAGACCCAGTACTTC | NA | NA | TRBJ2-5 | TRBV28
CASSVVPGSPYEQYF | TGTGCCAGCAGCGTAGTTCCAGGGTCCCCCTACGAGCAGTACTTC | NA | NA | TRBJ2-7 | TRBV9
CASSEFGTGYYEQYF | TGTGCCAGCAGTGAATTTGGGACAGGATATTACGAGCAGTACTTC | TRBD1 | NA | TRBJ2-7 | TRBV2
CASRGGETQYF | TGTGCCAGCAGGGGTGGAGAGACCCAGTACTTC | NA | NA | TRBJ2-5 | TRBV6-1
CASSESSGRREQFF | TGTGCCAGTAGTGAATCTAGCGGGAGGCGTGAGCAGTTCTTC | TRBD2 | NA | TRBJ2-1 | TRBV19
CASSWSYNEQFF | TGCGCCAGCAGCTGGTCGTACAATGAGCAGTTCTTC | NA | once | TRBJ2-1 | TRBV5-1
CASSRGPDRLSSGANVLTF | TGTGCCAGCAGCCGTGGCCCGGACAGGCTTTCCTCTGGGGCCAACGTCCTGACTTTC | TRBD1 | once | TRBJ2-6 | TRBV11-3
CATSSTSTDTQYF | TGTGCCACCAGCAGTACTAGCACAGATACGCAGTATTTT | NA | NA | TRBJ2-3 | TRBV15
CASSLGQDPYSAFF | TGTGCCAGCAGTTTAGGACAGGATCCCTATTCAGCTTTCTTT | TRBD1 | NA | TRBJ1-1 | TRBV28
CSVGQGRTEAFF | TGCAGCGTCGGACAGGGCAGAACTGAAGCTTTCTTT | TRBD1 | few | TRBJ1-1 | TRBV29-1
CASSLDRGLYGYTF | TGTGCCAGCAGCTTGGACAGGGGGCTGTATGGCTACACCTTC | TRBD1 | once | TRBJ1-2 | TRBV5-5
CASSGQGARTEAFF | TGTGCCAGCAGTGGACAGGGGGCGAGGACTGAAGCTTTCTTT | TRBD1 | NA | TRBJ1-1 | TRBV2
CASRVTLAGPEKLFF | TGTGCCAGCAGAGTTACGTTGGCAGGGCCTGAAAAACTGTTTTTT | NA | NA | TRBJ1-4 | TRBV6-6
CASSFGQLTDTQYF | TGCGCCAGCAGCTTCGGACAGCTCACAGATACGCAGTATTTT | NA | NA | TRBJ2-3 | TRBV5-1
CASSARSGTNPNEQFF | TGTGCCAGCAGCGCGCGGAGCGGGACTAATCCTAATGAGCAGTTCTTC | TRBD2 | once | TRBJ2-1 | TRBV9
CASSPPRVTSTDTQYF | TGTGCCAGCTCACCACCCCGGGTTACTAGCACAGATACGCAGTATTTT | NA | NA | TRBJ2-3 | TRBV18
CASSARDYEQYF | TGTGCCAGTAGTGCGCGGGACTACGAGCAGTACTTC | NA | NA | TRBJ2-7 | TRBV19
CASSRTGGSYEQFF | TGTGCCAGTAGTCGGACAGGGGGTTCGTATGAGCAGTTCTTC | TRBD1 | NA | TRBJ2-1 | TRBV19
CASSLARGTSNYEQYF | TGTGCCAGCAGCTTAGCGCGGGGGACTAGCAATTACGAGCAGTACTTC | TRBD2 | once | TRBJ2-7 | TRBV11-1
CASNRDRGLSGQYF | TGTGCCAGCAACCGGGACAGGGGGCTTAGTGGGCAGTACTTC | TRBD1 | once | TRBJ2-7 | TRBV6-1
CASSIGKGGYTF | TGTGCCAGTAGTATTGGGAAGGGGGGCTACACCTTC | NA | NA | TRBJ1-2 | TRBV19
CSWSGADTQYF | TGCAGTTGGAGTGGGGCAGATACGCAGTATTTT | NA | NA | TRBJ2-3 | TRBV20-1
CASSLGTDYWFF | TGTGCCAGCAGCCTTGGGACGGACTATTGGTTCTTC | NA | once | TRBJ2-1 | TRBV5-6
CASSSSLDLTYEQYF | TGCGCCAGCAGCTCCTCTCTCGATCTTACCTACGAGCAGTACTTC | NA | NA | TRBJ2-7 | TRBV5-1
CASRDGGTSGRVRQFF | TGTGCCAGTAGGGATGGGGGGACTAGCGGGAGGGTTCGACAGTTCTTC | TRBD2 | NA | TRBJ2-1 | TRBV19
CAWSVEWGSYEQYF | TGTGCCTGGAGTGTTGAGTGGGGATCCTACGAGCAGTACTTC | NA | NA | TRBJ2-7 | TRBV30
CASSPPSRETQYF | TGTGCCAGCAGCCCGCCTAGCAGGGAGACCCAGTACTTC | NA | NA | TRBJ2-5 | TRBV7-2
CASREQGLIGSYNEQFF | TGTGCCAGCAGGGAACAGGGCCTTATAGGCTCCTACAATGAGCAGTTCTTC | NA | NA | TRBJ2-1 | TRBV2
CASSLSRPTGGNEQYF | TGCGCCAGCAGCTTGTCTAGACCTACAGGGGGCAACGAGCAGTACTTC | TRBD1 | NA | TRBJ2-7 | TRBV5-1
CASSYYNEQFF | TGTGCCAGCAGCTACTACAATGAGCAGTTCTTC | NA | NA | TRBJ2-1 | TRBV2
CASSYGGQGRDTQYF | TGTGCCAGCAGTTACGGGGGACAGGGGAGGGATACGCAGTATTTT | TRBD1 | NA | TRBJ2-3 | TRBV6-5
CASSTQGVYNEQFF | TGTGCCAGCAGCACCCAAGGGGTTTACAATGAGCAGTTCTTC | NA | NA | TRBJ2-1 | TRBV11-3
CASSQEETTGRYNSPLHF | TGCGCCAGCAGCCAAGAAGAGACAACAGGGAGATATAATTCACCCCTCCACTTT | NA | NA | TRBJ1-6 | TRBV4-1
CASSLDPSGPQHF | TGCGCCAGCAGCTTGGACCCGAGCGGGCCCCAGCATTTT | NA | NA | TRBJ1-5 | TRBV5-1
CASSHRGTSGSGEAQYF | TGTGCCAGCAGCCACCGGGGGACTAGCGGGAGTGGGGAGGCCCAGTACTTC | TRBD2 | once | TRBJ2-5 | TRBV7-2